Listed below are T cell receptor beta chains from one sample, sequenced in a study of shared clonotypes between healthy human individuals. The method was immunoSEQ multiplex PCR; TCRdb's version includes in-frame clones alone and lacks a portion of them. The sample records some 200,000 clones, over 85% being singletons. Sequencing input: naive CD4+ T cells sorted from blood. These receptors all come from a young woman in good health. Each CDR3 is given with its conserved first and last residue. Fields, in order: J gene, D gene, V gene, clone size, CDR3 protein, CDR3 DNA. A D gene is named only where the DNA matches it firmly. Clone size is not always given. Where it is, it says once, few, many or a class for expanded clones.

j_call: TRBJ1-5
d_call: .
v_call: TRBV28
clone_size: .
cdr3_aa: CASRPTASQPQHF
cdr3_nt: TGTGCCAGCAGGCCAACGGCGAGTCAGCCCCAGCATTTT

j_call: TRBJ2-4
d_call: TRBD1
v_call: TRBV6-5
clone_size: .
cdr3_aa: CASRLQGAAKNIQYF
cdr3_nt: TGTGCCAGCAGATTACAGGGGGCGGCCAAAAACATTCAGTACTTC

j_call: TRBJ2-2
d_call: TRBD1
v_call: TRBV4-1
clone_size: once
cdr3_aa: CASSQPGQGEVTGELFF
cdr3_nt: TGCGCCAGCAGCCAACCCGGACAGGGGGAGGTCACCGGGGAGCTGTTTTTT

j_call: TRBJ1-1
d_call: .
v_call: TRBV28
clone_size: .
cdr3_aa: CASGSPGEESNTEAFF
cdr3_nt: TGTGCCAGCGGTTCTCCGGGGGAGGAATCGAACACTGAAGCTTTCTTT

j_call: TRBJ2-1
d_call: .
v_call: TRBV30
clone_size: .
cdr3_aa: CAWSDGGNEQFF
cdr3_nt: TGTGCCTGGAGCGATGGGGGGAATGAGCAGTTCTTC

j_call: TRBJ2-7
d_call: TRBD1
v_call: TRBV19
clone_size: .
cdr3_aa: CASSILMGQNYEQYF
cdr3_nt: TGTGCCAGTAGTATATTGATGGGACAGAACTACGAGCAGTACTTC

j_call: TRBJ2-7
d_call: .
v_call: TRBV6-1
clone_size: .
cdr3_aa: CASSDLGSTYEQYF
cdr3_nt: TGTGCCAGCAGTGATTTGGGTTCCACCTACGAGCAGTACTTC

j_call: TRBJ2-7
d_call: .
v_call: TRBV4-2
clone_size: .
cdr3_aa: CASSLRGFRFAANEQYF
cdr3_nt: TGTGCCAGCAGCTTGAGAGGGTTCCGGTTCGCGGCAAACGAGCAGTACTTC

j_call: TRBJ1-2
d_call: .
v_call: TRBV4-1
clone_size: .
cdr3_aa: CASVSYWTATHGYTF
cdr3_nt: TGCGCCAGCGTTAGTTATTGGACTGCAACGCATGGCTACACCTTC

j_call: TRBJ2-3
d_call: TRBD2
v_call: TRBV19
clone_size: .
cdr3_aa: CASSSQRGSTDTQYF
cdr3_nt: TGTGCCAGTAGTAGCCAGCGGGGGAGCACAGATACGCAGTATTTT

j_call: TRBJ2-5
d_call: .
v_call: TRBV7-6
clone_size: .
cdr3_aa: CASSSTPPSGAWETQYF
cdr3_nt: TGTGCCAGCAGTTCCACCCCCCCATCCGGGGCCTGGGAGACCCAGTACTTC

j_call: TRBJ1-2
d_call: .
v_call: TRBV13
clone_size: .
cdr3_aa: CASSETGPHNYGYTF
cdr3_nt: TGTGCCAGCAGCGAGACAGGACCCCATAACTATGGCTACACCTTC

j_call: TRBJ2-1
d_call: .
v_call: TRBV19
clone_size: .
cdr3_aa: CASSPTSVRYNEQFF
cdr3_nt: TGTGCCAGTAGTCCCACCTCTGTACGATACAATGAGCAGTTCTTC

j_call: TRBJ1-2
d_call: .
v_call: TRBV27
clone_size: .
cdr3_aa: CATHTPRGPNYGYTF
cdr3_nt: TGTGCCACCCATACCCCCCGGGGTCCTAACTATGGCTACACCTTC

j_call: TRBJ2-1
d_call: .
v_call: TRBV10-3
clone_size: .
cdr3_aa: CAISDKAEQFF
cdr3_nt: TGTGCCATCAGTGACAAGGCTGAGCAGTTCTTC

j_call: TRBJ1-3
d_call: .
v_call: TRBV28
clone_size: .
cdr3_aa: CASSPTRRNTIYF
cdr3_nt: TGTGCCAGCAGCCCTACGAGGCGAAACACCATATATTTT

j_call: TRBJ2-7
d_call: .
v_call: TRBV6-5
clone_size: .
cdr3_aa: CASSLRGDTRQYF
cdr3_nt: TGTGCCAGCAGCCTAAGGGGAGACACGCGGCAGTACTTC

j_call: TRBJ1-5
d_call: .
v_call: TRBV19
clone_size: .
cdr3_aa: CASSILVAQPQHF
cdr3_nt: TGTGCCAGTAGTATATTAGTGGCCCAGCCCCAGCATTTT

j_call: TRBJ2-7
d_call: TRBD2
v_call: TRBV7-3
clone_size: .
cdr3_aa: CASSVLLADYEQYF
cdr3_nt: TGTGCCAGCAGCGTACTACTAGCGGACTACGAGCAGTACTTC

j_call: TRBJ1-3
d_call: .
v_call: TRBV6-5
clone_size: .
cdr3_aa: CASSYEDTIYF
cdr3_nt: TGTGCCAGCAGTTATGAAGACACCATATATTTT

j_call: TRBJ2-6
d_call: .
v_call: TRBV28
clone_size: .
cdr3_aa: CASSDPSSGANVLTF
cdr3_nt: TGTGCCAGCAGTGACCCGAGCTCTGGGGCCAACGTCCTGACTTTC

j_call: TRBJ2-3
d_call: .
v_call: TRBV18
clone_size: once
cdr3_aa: CASSPRQGTDTQYF
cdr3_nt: TGTGCCAGCTCACCACGGCAGGGTACAGATACGCAGTATTTT

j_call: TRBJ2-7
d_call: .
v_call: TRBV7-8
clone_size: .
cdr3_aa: CASSLDYFAYEQYF
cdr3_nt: TGTGCCAGCAGCTTAGATTACTTCGCCTACGAGCAGTACTTC

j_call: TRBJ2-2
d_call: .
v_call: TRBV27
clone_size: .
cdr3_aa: CASSLFPDTGELFF
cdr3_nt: TGTGCCAGCAGTTTATTCCCGGACACCGGGGAGCTGTTTTTT

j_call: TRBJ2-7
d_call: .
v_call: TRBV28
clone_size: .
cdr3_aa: CASSPAGGLSYEQYF
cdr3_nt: TGTGCCAGCAGCCCCGCCGGGGGGCTCTCCTACGAGCAGTACTTC

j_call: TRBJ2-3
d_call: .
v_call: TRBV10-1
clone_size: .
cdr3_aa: CAILGPTDTQYF
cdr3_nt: TGCGCCATATTAGGCCCAACAGATACGCAGTATTTT

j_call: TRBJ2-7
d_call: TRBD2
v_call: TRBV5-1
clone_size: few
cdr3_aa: CASSLASGSSYEQYF
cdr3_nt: TGCGCCAGCAGCTTGGCTAGCGGGAGCTCCTACGAGCAGTACTTC

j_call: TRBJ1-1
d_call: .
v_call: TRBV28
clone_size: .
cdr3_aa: CASGLGGAGDTEAFF
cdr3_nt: TGTGCCAGCGGCCTCGGGGGGGCCGGGGACACTGAAGCTTTCTTT

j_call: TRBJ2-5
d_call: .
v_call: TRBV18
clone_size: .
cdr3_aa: CASSPGQETQYF
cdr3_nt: TGTGCCAGCTCACCAGGCCAAGAGACCCAGTACTTC

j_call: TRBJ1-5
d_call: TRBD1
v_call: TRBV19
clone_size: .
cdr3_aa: CASSQGQGHQPQHF
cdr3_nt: TGTGCCAGTAGTCAAGGACAGGGACATCAGCCCCAGCATTTT

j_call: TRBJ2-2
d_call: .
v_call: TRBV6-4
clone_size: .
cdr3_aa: CASSDPSLGTGELFF
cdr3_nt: TGTGCCAGCAGTGACCCCTCCCTAGGGACCGGGGAGCTGTTTTTT

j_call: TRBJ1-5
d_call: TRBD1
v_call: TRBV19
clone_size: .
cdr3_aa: CASSRAQGSNQPQHF
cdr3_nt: TGTGCCAGTAGTAGAGCACAGGGGAGCAATCAGCCCCAGCATTTT

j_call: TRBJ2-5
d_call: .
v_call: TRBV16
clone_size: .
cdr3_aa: CASSQSGHQETQYF
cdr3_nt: TGTGCCAGCAGCCAATCGGGACATCAAGAGACCCAGTACTTC

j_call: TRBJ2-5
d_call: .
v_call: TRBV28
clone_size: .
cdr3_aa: CASSLLVREETQYF
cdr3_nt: TGTGCCAGCAGTTTATTAGTTAGGGAAGAGACCCAGTACTTC

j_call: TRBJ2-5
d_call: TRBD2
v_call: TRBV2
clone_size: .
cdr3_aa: CASLGTSDQETQYF
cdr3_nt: TGTGCCAGCTTAGGGACTAGCGACCAAGAGACCCAGTACTTC

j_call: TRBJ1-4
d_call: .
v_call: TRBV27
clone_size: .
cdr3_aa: CASSSTRGTNEKLFF
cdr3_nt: TGTGCCAGCAGCTCCACCCGGGGAACTAATGAAAAACTGTTTTTT

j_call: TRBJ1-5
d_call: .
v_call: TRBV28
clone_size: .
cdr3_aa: CASSFNNPGQPQHF
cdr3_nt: TGTGCCAGCAGTTTTAATAATCCTGGACAGCCCCAGCATTTT

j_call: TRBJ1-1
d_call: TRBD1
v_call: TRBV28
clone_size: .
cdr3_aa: CASIGTANTEAFF
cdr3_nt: TGTGCCAGCATTGGGACAGCGAACACTGAAGCTTTCTTT